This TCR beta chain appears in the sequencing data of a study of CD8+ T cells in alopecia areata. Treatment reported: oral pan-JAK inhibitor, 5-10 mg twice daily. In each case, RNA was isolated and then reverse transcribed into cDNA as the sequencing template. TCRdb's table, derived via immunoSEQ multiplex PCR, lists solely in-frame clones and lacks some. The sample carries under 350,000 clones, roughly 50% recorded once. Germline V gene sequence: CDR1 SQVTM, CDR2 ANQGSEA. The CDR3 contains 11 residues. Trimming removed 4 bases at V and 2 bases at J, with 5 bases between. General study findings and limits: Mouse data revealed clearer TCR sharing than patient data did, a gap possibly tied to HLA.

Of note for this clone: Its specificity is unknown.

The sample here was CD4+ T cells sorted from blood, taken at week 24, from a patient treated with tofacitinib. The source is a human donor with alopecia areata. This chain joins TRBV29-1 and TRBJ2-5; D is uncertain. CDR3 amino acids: CSVVYQETQYF. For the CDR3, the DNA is TGCAGCGTTGTTTATCAAGAGACCCAGTACTTC.